This T cell receptor beta chain emerged from a study of blood T cells in healthy people across ages. The study, taken as a whole, reports: Higher diversity, along with more naive CD4+ cells, distinguished long-lived donors from aged donors. Possibly confounding the expanded clonotype changes was the fact that donor CMV status was unknown.

The V end lost 3 bases, the J end lost 6 bases, and 20 bases lay between the germline ends. Germline CDR1 is DFQATT and CDR2 is SNEGSKA (reference sequence). The CDR3 spans 15 residues. Turning to this clonotype: Its antigen is unidentified.

Using a J-beta primer mix together with a sample-barcoded 5' primer, a second PCR was run for about 6 to 11 cycles. TCRdb reanalysed the 5' RACE reads using MiXCR and keeps one entry per CDR3 protein. This sample has hundreds of thousands of distinct CDR3 sequences, with 58% found just once. The receptor was isolated from a young man in good health. This sequence joins TRBV20-1 and TRBJ1-1, with D perhaps TRBD1 (6 bases). Sequenced material: blood. DNA for the CDR3: TGCAGTGCTAGTCCCCACAGGGTCGGGGTCGCTGAAGCTTTCTTT. Protein: CSASPHRVGVAEAFF.